The clone carrying this TCR beta chain was detected only once. The source of the sample is a study of blood T cell repertoires in COVID-19. Looking at the study overall: There were acute and convalescent COVID-19 samples, and they came from the United States, Italy and Spain. Nucleic acid was either cDNA or gDNA, and it came from T cells, B-cell-depleted T cells, or PBMCs.

After removal of 2 bases from V and 0 bases from J, the junction contained 6 bases not matched to a gene. There are 16 residues in the CDR3. Germline V gene data show CDR1 as SGHTA and CDR2 as FQGTGA. Original data processing: Quantification of nucleated cells was approximated via reference gene primer amplification. Clones were sequenced by immunoSEQ multiplex PCR, and TCRdb holds only the in-frame ones, with some missing. V, J and clone size are taken as reported in that table, and D and trimming were inferred from the DNA itself. The sample lists about 330,000 clones, around nine tenths seen once, with 4% in the top ten.

The chain has TRBV7-3 and TRBJ1-2; 7 bases map to TRBD1. The sequence was obtained from a woman in her forties or fifties with active or convalescent COVID-19. Material: peripheral blood. For the CDR3, the DNA is TGTGCCAGCAGCTTAGGCGGACAGGAGTCTAACTATGGCTACACCTTC. Encoded protein: CASSLGGQESNYGYTF.